The rows below give T cell receptor beta chains drawn from one sample of a study of blood T cells in healthy people across ages. Each CDR3 protein is one row after TCRdb ran MiXCR on the 5' RACE reads. Found here are 780,000 or so distinct CDR3 sequences, 50% to 65% of them singletons; the top ten hold roughly 37%. Source material: blood. The receptors were sampled from a man older than 75 in good health. The CDR3 runs from the conserved cysteine through the conserved F or W. A D gene is named only where the DNA matches it firmly.

D: .
J: TRBJ2-7
V: TRBV3-1
CDR3: CASSDRGTSYEQYF

D: TRBD2
J: TRBJ2-1
V: TRBV27
CDR3: CASSFASSLAGAQFF

D: TRBD1
J: TRBJ1-2
V: TRBV20-1
CDR3: CSARTGSNYGYTF

D: TRBD2
J: TRBJ2-3
V: TRBV4-2
CDR3: CASSTGVKAEREGLFGRYAYF

D: .
J: TRBJ2-3
V: TRBV9
CDR3: CASSLQSTDTQYF

D: .
J: TRBJ1-1
V: TRBV14
CDR3: CASSHLGGNTEAFF

D: .
J: TRBJ2-5
V: TRBV5-1
CDR3: CASGFAAGETQYF

D: TRBD2
J: TRBJ2-5
V: TRBV9
CDR3: CASSVEVAGLQETQYF

D: TRBD1
J: TRBJ1-5
V: TRBV6-5
CDR3: CASSYRQGVSNQPQHF

D: .
J: TRBJ1-1
V: TRBV6-5
CDR3: CASSYFPGLDTEAFF

D: .
J: TRBJ2-5
V: TRBV28
CDR3: CASSLGVATQYF

D: .
J: TRBJ2-1
V: TRBV28
CDR3: CASITRAEQFF

D: .
J: TRBJ1-2
V: TRBV5-1
CDR3: CASSTRETPSHYGYTF

D: TRBD1
J: TRBJ1-6
V: TRBV7-9
CDR3: CASSLGTGPTLHF

D: TRBD2
J: TRBJ2-4
V: TRBV7-2
CDR3: CASSLVVSGRAEQYF

D: .
J: TRBJ2-3
V: TRBV27
CDR3: CASSLLASVDTQYF

D: .
J: TRBJ2-7
V: TRBV28
CDR3: CARRPAGSSYEQYF

D: TRBD2
J: TRBJ2-7
V: TRBV29-1
CDR3: CSVEVRGTFGEQYF

D: .
J: TRBJ2-5
V: TRBV20-1
CDR3: CSARAMGAGETQYF

D: TRBD2
J: TRBJ2-1
V: TRBV10-3
CDR3: CAISRTSGGGAEQFF

D: .
J: TRBJ1-2
V: TRBV21-1
CDR3: CASSIGGVTGFFGYTF

D: TRBD1
J: TRBJ2-7
V: TRBV10-3
CDR3: CAISLDRGAYEQYF

D: .
J: TRBJ2-4
V: TRBV29-1
CDR3: CSARRSSGEQYF

D: .
J: .
V: TRBV9
CDR3: CASSVGLAGGYNEQYF

D: TRBD2
J: TRBJ2-5
V: TRBV7-8
CDR3: CASSLLVPTSQETQYF

D: TRBD1
J: TRBJ2-3
V: TRBV9
CDR3: CASSALLNPRRGQKDTQYF

D: TRBD2
J: TRBJ2-6
V: TRBV18
CDR3: CAGSYAAGATGANVLTF

D: .
J: TRBJ2-1
V: TRBV20-1
CDR3: CSPIPPSYNEQFF

D: .
J: TRBJ2-2
V: TRBV10-3
CDR3: CAISDGRGLNTGELFF